These 22 T cell receptor beta chains share one sample of origin, sequenced in a study of CD8+ T cells in alopecia areata (dated by TCRdb to the late 2010s). The time point label here, explained by the study, means: about 4 weeks on oral tofacitinib. The treatment or condition label of this sample denotes: oral pan-JAK inhibitor, 5-10 mg twice daily. Receptor amplification or capture employed the immunoSEQ multiplex PCR assay. RNA was extracted from all samples and reverse transcribed into cDNA, which served as template for TCR sequencing. TCRdb took this table from immuneACCESS and kept in-frame rearrangements with V and J called. Such tables lack part of the clones; where checked against another copy, unresolved V genes explain under half of the gap, and the rest is unexplained. The sample table contains under 150,000 clones; only one count was recorded for around four fifths of them. Around 25% of the sample goes to the ten largest clones.

Here the sequenced sample was CD8+ T cells sorted from blood, taken at week 4, from a patient treated with tofacitinib. The receptor source for this set is a human donor with alopecia areata.

CDR3 residues: CASSPPTGRSYEQYF. CDR3 coding DNA: TGTGCCAGCTCACCACCGACGGGGCGCTCCTACGAGCAGTACTTC. This chain connects TRBV18 to TRBJ2-7; D may be TRBD1 or TRBD2 (5 bases each). The CDR3 sequence is 15 residues long. V lost 0 bases to trimming and J lost 0 bases, with 9 bases between them. Per the germline V gene, CDR1 is KGHSH and CDR2 is LQKENI.

The chain carries TRBV7-6 and TRBJ1-1; D is uncertain. Looked up from germline, CDR1 is SGHVS and CDR2 is FNYEAQ. V shed 4 bases and J shed 4 bases, with 13 bases lying between them. The CDR3 contains 14 residues. The CDR3 sequence: CASSSTRVLTEAFF. The CDR3 nucleotides are TGTGCCAGCAGCTCCACACGGGTCCTCACTGAAGCTTTCTTT.

The gene calls are TRBV5-1 and TRBJ2-7, with D tentatively TRBD1 (6 bases). Trimming stripped 0 bases from V and 2 bases from J, with 12 bases between. The CDR3 consists of 15 residues. Germline CDR1 and CDR2: SGHRS and YFSETQ. The CDR3 sequence is CASSLAHAGAYEQYF. In DNA, the CDR3 is TGCGCCAGCAGCTTGGCCCATGCAGGGGCCTACGAGCAGTACTTC.

The chain joins TRBV2 to TRBJ2-3; 9 nucleotides match TRBD1. Germline V gene lookup returns CDR1 SNHLY and CDR2 FYNNEI. V shed 8 bases and J 1 base; nucleotides not matched to a gene: 4. This CDR3 has 14 amino acids. The CDR3 DNA reads TGTGCCAGCCTCCGGACAGGGGGCACAGATACGCAGTATTTT. Its protein product is CASLRTGGTDTQYF.

J is TRBJ2-5 and V is TRBV29-1; 8 nucleotides agree with TRBD2. Germline lookup yields CDR1 SQVTM and CDR2 ANQGSEA. CDR3 size: 14 residues. The V and J ends lost 2 bases and 5 bases, in that order; junction bases with no gene match: 7. The CDR3 spells CSVEPGRGGETQYF. CDR3 sequence (DNA): TGCAGCGTTGAACCCGGACGGGGGGGTGAGACCCAGTACTTC.

The table lists this clone with a few counts. The gene calls are TRBV29-1 and TRBJ2-1; D gene ambiguous. V lost 7 bases and J lost 4, with 11 bases in between. The CDR3 runs 12 residues. CDR1 is SQVTM and CDR2 is ANQGSEA in the germline V gene. This chain's CDR3 is CSAREGYNEQFF. CDR3 nucleotides: TGCAGCGCCCGAGAAGGATACAATGAGCAGTTCTTC.

The CDR3 spells CASSLSRATEAFF. In nucleotides, the CDR3 is TGTGCCAGCAGTTTATCCAGAGCGACTGAAGCTTTCTTT. The rearrangement joins TRBV27 to TRBJ1-1; D ambiguous. This CDR3 region has 13 residues. V lost 0 bases, J lost 5 bases, and 7 bases lay in between. CDR1 is MNHEY and CDR2 is SMNVEV in the germline V gene (reference sequence).

The chain has TRBV6-5 and TRBJ1-1; tentatively, D is TRBD1 (6 bases). Germline V gives CDR1 MNHEY, CDR2 SVGAGI. V dropped 8 bases and J dropped 4 bases, with 14 bases sitting between them. The CDR3 extends over 13 amino acids. DNA for the CDR3: TGTGCCAGCCGGGACACCCTTGGCACTGAAGCTTTCTTT. This codes for CASRDTLGTEAFF.

The rearrangement uses TRBV18 and TRBJ2-7; D perhaps matches TRBD1 (5 bases). The V gene's germline CDR1 is KGHSH and CDR2 LQKENI. CDR3 length equals 14 residues. Trimming stripped 3 bases from V and 3 bases from J, with 12 bases between. The CDR3 loop is CASSPLDSFYEQYF. The CDR3 region has the DNA TGTGCCAGCTCACCCCTAGACAGCTTCTACGAGCAGTACTTC.

The chain couples TRBV15 to TRBJ2-3; tentatively, D is TRBD1 (5 bases). The CDR3 totals 15 residues. Germline loops: CDR1 LNHNV, CDR2 YYDKDF (reference sequence). The germline V and J ends were trimmed by 0 bases and 0 bases, with 7 bases remaining between them. The CDR3: CATSRDGASTDTQYF. The CDR3, as DNA: TGTGCCACCAGCAGAGATGGGGCCAGCACAGATACGCAGTATTTT. Based on the CDR3 plus reference TRBV15 and TRBJ2-3, the full variable domain is DAMVIQNPRYQVTQFGKPVTLSCSQTLNHNVMYWYQQKSSQAPKLLFHYYDKDFNNEADTPDNFQSRRPNTSFCFLDIRSPGLGDTAMYLCATSRDGASTDTQYFGPGTRLTVL.

This chain uses TRBV29-1 with TRBJ1-2; D remains ambiguous. This CDR3 has 11 amino acids. Per germline, CDR1 SQVTM and CDR2 ANQGSEA. Trimming took 7 bases from V and 2 from J, leaving 8 bases between them. The CDR3 region is CSAFDNYGYTF. The CDR3, as DNA: TGCAGCGCCTTTGACAACTATGGCTACACCTTC.

Here the CDR3 DNA reads TGCGCCAGCAGCCACGGGACAGCAAAAGGGGAAAAACTGTTTTTT. Its protein product is CASSHGTAKGEKLFF. The genes are TRBV4-3 and TRBJ1-4; 7 bases align to TRBD1. Unmatched junction bases numbered 9, after V lost 3 bases and J lost 8 bases. This CDR3 contains 15 residues. Germline CDR1 and CDR2: LGHNA and YSLEER.

The table lists this clone with a count of one. The chain has TRBV2 and TRBJ2-3, with TRBD2 matching over 13 bases. Germline CDR1 and CDR2: SNHLY and FYNNEI. Losses at the gene ends were 1 base for V and 6 bases for J; bases not matched to a gene: 7. The CDR3 consists of 17 residues. In DNA form, the CDR3 reads TGTGCCAGCAGTGAAGAGGAGGGACTAGCGGGGTCCGATACGCAGTATTTT. Encoded protein: CASSEEEGLAGSDTQYF. The whole variable domain, remainder taken from reference TRBV2 and TRBJ2-3, is EPEVTQTPSHQVTQMGQEVILRCVPISNHLYFYWYRQILGQKVEFLVSFYNNEISEKSEIFDDQFSVERPDGSNFTLKIRSTKLEDSAMYFCASSEEEGLAGSDTQYFGPGTRLTVL.

The chain has TRBV5-1 and TRBJ2-3; D unclear. V was clipped by 1 base and J by 0 bases, with 9 bases between them. CDR1 and CDR2 (germline): SGHRS, YFSETQ. This CDR3 has 15 amino acids. CDR3 amino acids: CASSLFPDSTDTQYF. The CDR3, as DNA: TGCGCCAGCAGCTTGTTTCCCGACAGCACAGATACGCAGTATTTT.

The rearrangement links TRBV27 to TRBJ2-5, with D perhaps matching TRBD2 (7 bases). Trimming shortened V by 5 bases and J by 4 bases, and 17 bases separated the two germline ends. CDR1 and CDR2 (germline): MNHEY, SMNVEV (reference sequence). The CDR3 sequence is 15 residues long. The CDR3 protein is CASSPLGGRGETQYF. The CDR3 nucleotides are TGTGCCAGCAGTCCTCTAGGGGGGAGGGGAGAGACCCAGTACTTC.

The V and J genes are TRBV19 and TRBJ2-7; weak D call: TRBD1 (6 bases). Germline CDR1 reads LNHDA; CDR2 reads SQIVND (reference sequence). The V and J ends lost 9 bases and 6 bases respectively, with 18 bases between them. The CDR3 runs 13 residues. The CDR3 sequence: CASSDSSGLEQYF. The DNA of the CDR3 is TGTGCCAGCTCGGACAGTTCCGGGCTCGAGCAGTACTTC.

The CDR3 DNA reads as TGTGCCAGCAGTTACTCAAGGGGGGCCACAGATACGCAGTATTTT. It encodes CASSYSRGATDTQYF. The genes are TRBV6-5 and TRBJ2-3; either TRBD1 or TRBD2 may supply D (6 bases each). Trimming removed 0 bases at V and 2 bases at J, with 9 bases between. CDR3 length: 15 residues. CDR1 and CDR2 from the germline V gene are MNHEY and SVGAGI.

The chain links TRBV7-3 to TRBJ2-5; tentatively, D is TRBD1 (5 bases). The CDR3 is 14 residues long. Germline assignment: CDR1 SGHTA and CDR2 FQGTGA. V gave up 2 bases and J gave up 2 bases, with 9 bases separating them. The CDR3 reads CASSLEGDQETQYF. The CDR3 DNA is TGTGCCAGCAGCTTAGAAGGGGATCAAGAGACCCAGTACTTC.

This CDR3 reads CASSLQGAGETQYF. CDR3 nucleotides: TGTGCCAGCAGTTTACAGGGGGCGGGGGAGACCCAGTACTTC. V usage is TRBV27 and J usage is TRBJ2-5, with 8 nucleotides matching TRBD1. The CDR3 length is 14 residues. Germline V lookup: CDR1 MNHEY, CDR2 SMNVEV (reference sequence). J lost 5 bases, V lost 2 bases, and 4 bases had no gene match.

The chain recombines TRBV9 with TRBJ2-1, with TRBD2 as a possible D gene (6 bases). The CDR3 is 15 residues long. Trimming cost V 0 bases and J 10 bases, with 17 bases left between them. Germline V CDR1 and CDR2: SGDLS, YYNGEE. DNA for the CDR3: TGTGCCAGCAGCGTAGCGCGGGGCCGGGCAGCCGAGCAGTTCTTC. Translation gives CASSVARGRAAEQFF.

The J gene is TRBJ2-5, the V gene TRBV29-1, with D tentatively TRBD1 or TRBD2 (7 bases each). This CDR3 has 17 amino acids. Germline values: CDR1 SQVTM, CDR2 ANQGSEA. V lost 0 bases to trimming and J lost 3 bases, with 20 bases between them. The CDR3 loop reads CSVEDPEGQREEETQYF. The CDR3, as DNA: TGCAGCGTTGAAGATCCAGAGGGACAGCGGGAAGAAGAGACCCAGTACTTC.

Note on this clone: Within the sample, other DNA sequences also encode this same CDR3. The rearrangement uses TRBV19 and TRBJ2-1, with a tentative D call TRBD2 (6 bases). With 3 bases removed from V and 7 bases from J, the gap between germline ends came to 7 bases. Germline V CDR1 and CDR2: LNHDA, SQIVND (reference sequence). CDR3 length: 12 amino acids. In nucleotides, the CDR3 is TGTGCCAGTAGTATCGGGGGTAATGAGCAGTTCTTC. Protein product: CASSIGGNEQFF.